The 14 T cell receptor beta chains in this list originate from one sample, sequenced in a study of blood T cells in healthy people across ages. A second roughly 6 to 12 cycle PCR used barcoded and J-beta primers. TCRdb ran MiXCR on the 5' RACE reads and lists one entry per CDR3 protein. This sample has almost 800,000 distinct CDR3 sequences, with about three fifths found just once. Sequencing was carried out using blood. The receptors come from a man aged 25 to 40 in good health.

This clonotype was recorded a few times. One junction end does not reproduce the germline sequence, and a read error may be involved. The chain carries TRBV20-1 and TRBJ2-5, with D perhaps TRBD1 (5 bases). The CDR3 spans 13 residues. Germline-derived CDR1 and CDR2 are DFQATT and SNEGSKA (reference sequence). The CDR3 coding sequence is TGCAGTGCTCGAGAGCTAGGGGAAGAGACCCAGTACTTC. This codes for CSARELGEETQYF.

V usage is TRBV7-2 and J usage is TRBJ2-4; TRBD2 aligns across 8 bases. Looked up from germline, CDR1 is SGHTA and CDR2 is FQGNSA. Trimming at V came to 4 bases and at J to 13 bases, leaving 15 bases not matched to a gene. This CDR3 comprises 15 residues. The CDR3 DNA reads as TGTGCCAGCAGCTCGTCTGGACTAGCTATGAATGAGCAGTACTTC. Protein: CASSSSGLAMNEQYF.

This chain links TRBV20-1 with TRBJ2-3; D is tentatively TRBD1 or TRBD2 (5 bases each). The CDR3 loop spans 16 amino acids. V lost 0 bases, J lost 6 bases, and 19 bases lay in between. Germline values: CDR1 DFQATT, CDR2 SNEGSKA (reference sequence). CDR3 in amino acids: CSARDLRGWMTDTQYF. The CDR3 nucleotides are TGCAGTGCTAGAGATTTGAGGGGCTGGATGACGGATACGCAGTATTTT.

The table lists this clonotype with a few counts. This rearrangement joins TRBV29-1 to TRBJ2-5; TRBD2 is a possible D gene (6 bases). Germline values: CDR1 SQVTM, CDR2 ANQGSEA. V lost 4 bases, J lost 4 bases, and 16 bases lay in between. This CDR3 has 14 amino acids. The CDR3: CSVGRGMSLETQYF. CDR3 in DNA: TGCAGCGTTGGCCGGGGGATGTCTTTAGAGACCCAGTACTTC.

The CDR3 reads CASSSRLSHSYEQYF. The CDR3 DNA sequence: TGTGCCAGCAGCTCACGATTAAGCCACTCCTACGAGCAGTACTTC. This chain links TRBV7-2 with TRBJ2-7; the D is unclear. V lost 4 bases to trimming and J lost 0 bases, with 13 bases between them. This CDR3 spans 15 amino acids. Per the germline V gene, CDR1 is SGHTA and CDR2 is FQGNSA.

The rearrangement joins TRBV6-2 or TRBV6-3 to TRBJ2-6; 8 nucleotides align to TRBD1. Trimming took 6 bases from V and 3 from J; bases not matched to a gene: 16. The CDR3 length is 19 residues. Germline CDR1 reads MNHEY; CDR2 reads SVGEGT. The CDR3 coding sequence is TGTGCCAGCAGCCCTAGACGGACAGGGACCTCTTATGGGGCCAACGTCCTGACTTTC. Its protein is CASSPRRTGTSYGANVLTF.

Comments on this clonotype: Relative to the germline gene, one junction end is altered; a read error may explain this. The CDR3 DNA is TGCAGTGCTGAAGCGGACAGGGTAAATTCACCCCCCCACTTT. It encodes CSAEADRVNSPPHF. The J gene is TRBJ1-6, the V gene TRBV20-1; 8 nucleotides line up with TRBD1. This CDR3 spans 14 amino acids. CDR1 and CDR2 from the germline V gene are DFQATT and SNEGSKA (reference sequence).

The chain joins TRBV3-1 to TRBJ2-4; either TRBD1 or TRBD2 may supply D (5 bases each). The closer fit of TRBJ2-7 to the DNA end suggests the J call may be wrong. The CDR3 is 16 amino acids. The germline V gene encodes CDR1 LGHDT and CDR2 YNNKEL (reference sequence). The CDR3 sequence is CASSQVFARERNEQYF. In DNA, the CDR3 is TGTGCCAGCAGCCAAGTTTTTGCCAGGGAGCGAAACGAGCAGTACTTC.

This clonotype was recorded only once. V usage is TRBV28 and J usage is TRBJ2-3; weak D call: TRBD2 (6 bases). Germline CDR1 reads MDHEN; CDR2 reads SYDVKM. V was cut by 7 bases and J by 1 base, with 15 bases left in between. This CDR3 spans 15 amino acids. The CDR3 loop is CASTYGGSRTDTQYF. The CDR3 DNA reads TGTGCCAGCACCTACGGGGGAAGCCGCACAGATACGCAGTATTTT.

V gene TRBV6-2 or TRBV6-3 combines with J gene TRBJ1-2; D is unresolved. In germline, CDR1 is MNHEY, CDR2 SVGEGT. CDR3 length equals 13 residues. V was trimmed by 0 bases and J by 7 bases, leaving 9 bases between them. The CDR3 is CASSYSSRSGYTF. Written as DNA, the CDR3 is TGTGCCAGCAGTTACTCGAGCAGATCTGGCTACACCTTC.

The chain is built from TRBV20-1 and TRBJ1-2; 12 nucleotides align to TRBD1. This CDR3 is built from 13 residues. The germline CDR1 and CDR2 sequences are DFQATT and SNEGSKA (reference sequence). The V and J ends lost 6 bases and 8 bases, in that order; junction bases with no gene match: 7. The CDR3 reads CSAQGQGAGGYTF. The CDR3 DNA reads TGCAGTGCCCAGGGACAGGGGGCTGGGGGCTACACCTTC.

Of note for this clonotype: One end of the junction fails to match germline, which may point to a read error. V and J are TRBV5-1 and TRBJ2-7; weak D call: TRBD1 (5 bases). The tail of the sequence fits TRBJ2-5 better, so the J call may be wrong. Germline V gene sequence: CDR1 SGHRS, CDR2 YFSETQ. This CDR3 spans 15 amino acids. The CDR3 nucleotides are TGCGCCAGCAGCCGCGACAGCCCAATCCAAGGGACCCAGTACTTC. Encoded protein: CASSRDSPIQGTQYF.

The chain joins TRBV12-3 or TRBV12-4 to TRBJ1-1, with D perhaps TRBD1 (6 bases). The CDR3 consists of 11 residues. V was pared by 2 bases and J by 10 bases, with 8 bases between. Written as DNA, the CDR3 is TGTGCCAGCAGTTTATCACAGGGAGCTTTCTTT. Its protein product is CASSLSQGAFF.

This clonotype was observed a few times. This chain uses TRBV20-1 with TRBJ1-1, with D maybe TRBD1 (5 bases). The V gene's germline CDR1 is DFQATT and CDR2 SNEGSKA (reference sequence). The CDR3 covers 12 residues. Trimming shortened V by 0 bases and J by 8 bases, and 10 bases separated the two germline ends. CDR3 region: CSARDPNREAFF. CDR3 coding DNA: TGCAGTGCTAGAGACCCGAACAGGGAAGCTTTCTTT.